The next 6 T cell receptor beta chains were all read from a single sample in a study of CD8+CD57+ T cells in acquired aplastic anemia. Before being chosen for sequencing, patients had shown CD8+CD57+ cell expansion by flow cytometry. Genomic DNA acted as the template from which TCR beta VDJ combination and CDR3 sequence profiling were carried out. MiXCR, run by TCRdb on the reads, gives a single entry per CDR3 protein. The sample holds 250,000 or so distinct CDR3 sequences, around 45% seen once. Specimen: sorted CD4+, CD8+, or CD8+CD57+ T cells (not recorded which) from PBMCs. These receptor sequences come from a human donor with aplastic anemia.

As to this clonotype: No conserved phenylalanine or tryptophan ends this CDR3, so it is likely a read error. The DNA is omitted, as the CDR3 cannot be located on it reliably, and the CDR3 follows TCRdb's listing. This sequence joins TRBV7-9 and TRBJ2-6; TRBD1, the table's D call, was not compared with the DNA. The CDR3 has 13 amino acids, counting both end residues. Germline V gene sequence: CDR1 SEHNR, CDR2 FQNEAQ (reference sequence). The CDR3 spells CASSLEAGRDTNT.

This clonotype appeared once. The gene calls are TRBV24-1 and TRBJ2-1, with TRBD2 matching over 7 bases. The J segment lost 7 bases and the V segment lost 6 bases, leaving 11 bases of the junction unmatched. CDR3 length: 15 residues. Germline CDR1 KGHDR, CDR2 SFDVKD. The CDR3 protein is CATSPSSGWGNEQFF. In nucleotides, the CDR3 is TGTGCCACCAGTCCCAGTAGCGGGTGGGGAAATGAGCAGTTCTTC.

This chain uses TRBV7-8 with TRBJ1-5, with D perhaps TRBD1 (6 bases). Trimming took off 3 bases at V and 6 bases at J, with 12 bases between the two ends. CDR1 and CDR2 (germline): SGHVS, FQNEAQ. CDR3 size: 14 residues. The CDR3 spells CASSFTGFGQPQHF. Written as DNA, the CDR3 is TGTGCCAGCAGCTTTACAGGGTTCGGTCAGCCCCAGCATTTT.

This clonotype was detected many times. The chain couples TRBV12-3 or TRBV12-4 to TRBJ2-1, with 7 positions matching TRBD2. The CDR3 is made up of 14 amino acids. Losses at the gene ends were 2 bases for V and 4 bases for J; bases not matched to a gene: 2. Here the CDR3 DNA reads TGTGCCAGCAGTTTATCGGGGGGTTACAATGAGCAGTTCTTC. Translating gives CASSLSGGYNEQFF.

This clonotype showed up many times. The J gene is TRBJ2-7, the V gene TRBV25-1; weak D call: TRBD2 (6 bases). The CDR3 totals 13 residues. Germline CDR1 MGHDK, CDR2 SYGVNS. Trimming stripped 4 bases from V and 6 bases from J, with 13 bases between. The CDR3 DNA is TGTGCCAGCAGTGGGAGGGTTGTGGGCGAGCAGTACTTC. The encoded protein is CASSGRVVGEQYF.

This clonotype was counted between two and nine times. One end of the junction does not line up with germline, which may come from a read error. This chain uses TRBV7-3 with TRBJ2-1; 9 nucleotides align to TRBD1. The CDR3 loop spans 15 amino acids. CDR1 and CDR2 (germline): SGHTA, FQGTGA. CDR3 sequence reads: CASSLTGGPYNEQFF. CDR3 coding DNA: TGTGCCAGCAGCCTAACAGGGGGCCCTTACAATGAGCAGTTCTTC.